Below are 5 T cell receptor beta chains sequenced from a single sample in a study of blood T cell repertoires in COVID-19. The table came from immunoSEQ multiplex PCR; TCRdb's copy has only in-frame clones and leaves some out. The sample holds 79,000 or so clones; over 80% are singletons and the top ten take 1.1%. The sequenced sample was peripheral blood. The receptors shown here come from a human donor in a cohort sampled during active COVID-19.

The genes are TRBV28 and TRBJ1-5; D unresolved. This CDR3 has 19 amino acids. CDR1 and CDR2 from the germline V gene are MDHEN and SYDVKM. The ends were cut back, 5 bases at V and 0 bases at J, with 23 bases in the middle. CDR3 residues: CASSPWNTQSDYSNQPQHF. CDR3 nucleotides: TGTGCCAGCAGTCCGTGGAACACTCAATCTGACTATAGCAATCAGCCCCAGCATTTT.

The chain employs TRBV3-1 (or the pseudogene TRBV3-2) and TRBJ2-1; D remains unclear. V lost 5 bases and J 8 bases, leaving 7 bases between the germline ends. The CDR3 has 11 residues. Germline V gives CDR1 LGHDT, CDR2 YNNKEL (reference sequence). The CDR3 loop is CASSYIHEQFF. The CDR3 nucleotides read TGTGCCAGCAGCTACATCCATGAGCAGTTCTTC.

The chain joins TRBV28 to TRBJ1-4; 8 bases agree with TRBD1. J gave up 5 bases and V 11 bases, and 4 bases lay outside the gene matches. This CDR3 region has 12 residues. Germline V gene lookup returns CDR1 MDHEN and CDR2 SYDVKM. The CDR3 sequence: CAATGENEKLFF. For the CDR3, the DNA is TGTGCCGCGACAGGGGAGAATGAAAAACTGTTTTTT. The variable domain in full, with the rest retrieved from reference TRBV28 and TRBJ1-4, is DVKVTQSSRYLVKRTGEKVFLECVQDMDHENMFWYRQDPGLGLRLIYFSYDVKMKEKGDIPEGYSVSREKKERFSLILESASTNQTSMYLCAATGENEKLFFGSGTQLSVL.

This CDR3 reads CASSRGQGTYNEQFF. For the CDR3, the DNA is TGTGCCAGCAGCCGTGGACAGGGGACCTACAATGAGCAGTTCTTC. The genes are TRBV27 and TRBJ2-1; 9 bases match TRBD1. This CDR3 spans 15 amino acids. J lost 2 bases, V lost 6 bases, and 5 bases had no gene match. The V gene's germline CDR1 is MNHEY and CDR2 SMNVEV (reference sequence).

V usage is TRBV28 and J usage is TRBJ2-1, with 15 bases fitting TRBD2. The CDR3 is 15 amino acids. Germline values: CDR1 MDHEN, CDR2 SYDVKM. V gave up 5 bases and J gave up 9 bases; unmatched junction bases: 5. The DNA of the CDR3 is TGTGCCAGCAGTGGGACTAGCGGGAGGCAGGGTGAGCAGTTCTTC. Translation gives CASSGTSGRQGEQFF.